This TCR beta chain was captured by sequencing in a study of T cell changes during pregnancy in multiple sclerosis. Germline lookup yields CDR1 SGHDT and CDR2 YYEEEE. The CDR3 sequence is 16 residues long. The J segment lost 4 bases and the V segment lost 2 bases, leaving 4 bases of the junction unmatched. Some clones are missing from TCRdb's copy, which holds only in-frame ones; the method was immunoSEQ multiplex PCR. Of about 77,000 clones detected, roughly 90% appear once; the ten largest clones hold 1.5% to 2%. Sequenced material: peripheral blood, taken before pregnancy. The chain carries TRBV5-6 and TRBJ1-6; TRBD1 aligns across 9 bases. The source of this sequence is a female donor with multiple sclerosis, enrolled in a pregnancy study. Here the CDR3 DNA reads TGTGCCAGCAGCTTACAGGGGGCCTTTTATAATTCACCCCTCCACTTT. It codes for CASSLQGAFYNSPLHF.